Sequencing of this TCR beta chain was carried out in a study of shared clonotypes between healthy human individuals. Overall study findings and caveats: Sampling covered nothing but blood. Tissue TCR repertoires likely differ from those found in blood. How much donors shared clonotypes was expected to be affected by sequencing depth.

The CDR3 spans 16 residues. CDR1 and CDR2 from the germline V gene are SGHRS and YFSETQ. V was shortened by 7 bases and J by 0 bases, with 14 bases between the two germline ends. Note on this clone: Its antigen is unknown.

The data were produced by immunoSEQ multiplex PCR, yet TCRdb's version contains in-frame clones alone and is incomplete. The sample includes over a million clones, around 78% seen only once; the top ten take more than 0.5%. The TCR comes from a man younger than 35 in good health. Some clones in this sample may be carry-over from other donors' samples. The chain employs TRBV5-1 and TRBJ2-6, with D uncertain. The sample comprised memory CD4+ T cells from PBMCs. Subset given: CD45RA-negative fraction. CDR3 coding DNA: TGCGCCAGCGCGTGGGTCCCCTCCTCTGGGGCCAACGTCCTGACTTTC. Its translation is CASAWVPSSGANVLTF.